One sample yielded the 2 T cell receptor beta chains listed below, sequenced in a study of blood T cell repertoires in COVID-19. Assay used: immunoSEQ multiplex PCR; TCRdb lists only in-frame clones, some missing. The sample consists of about 120,000 clones, approximately 90% of them appearing once. Sequencing was performed on peripheral blood. Receptors originate from a woman between 45 and 60 years old with acute or convalescent COVID-19.

This chain joins TRBV5-6 and TRBJ1-6; TRBD1 matches 8 bases. The CDR3 spans 13 residues. Germline trimming cut 4 bases from V and 9 bases from J; bases unmatched to any gene: 3. Germline V CDR1 and CDR2: SGHDT, YYEEEE. Written as DNA, the CDR3 is TGTGCCAGCAGCGCGGACAGGGCTTCACCCCTCCACTTT. Its protein is CASSADRASPLHF.

The chain links TRBV29-1 to TRBJ1-2; 9 nucleotides align to TRBD1. The CDR3 has 14 amino acids. The V gene end was trimmed by 4 bases and the J gene end by 6 bases; junction bases not matched to a gene: 9. Germline V CDR1 and CDR2: SQVTM, ANQGSEA. CDR3 DNA: TGCAGCGTTGTGTGGAGGACAGGGGTAGATGGCTACACCTTC. This encodes CSVVWRTGVDGYTF.